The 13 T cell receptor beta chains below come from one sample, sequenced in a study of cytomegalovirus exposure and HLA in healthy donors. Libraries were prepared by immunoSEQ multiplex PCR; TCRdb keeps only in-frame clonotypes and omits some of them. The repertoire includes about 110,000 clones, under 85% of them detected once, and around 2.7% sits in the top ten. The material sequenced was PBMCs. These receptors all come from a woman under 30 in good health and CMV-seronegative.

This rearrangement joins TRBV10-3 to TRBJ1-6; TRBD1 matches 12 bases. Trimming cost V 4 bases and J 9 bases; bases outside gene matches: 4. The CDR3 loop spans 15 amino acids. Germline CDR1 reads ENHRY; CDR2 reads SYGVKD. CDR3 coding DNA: TGTGCCATCAGTGGGGGACAGGGGGCTGGTTCACCCCTCCACTTT. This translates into CAISGGQGAGSPLHF.

The DNA for the CDR3 is TGTGCCAGCAGTGATCCCGAGGGCTGGGAGCAGTACTTC. As protein: CASSDPEGWEQYF. The chain uses TRBV25-1 and TRBJ2-7; D is possibly TRBD2 (5 bases). The CDR3 runs 13 residues. V shed 3 bases and J shed 7 bases, with 13 bases lying between them. Per the germline V gene, CDR1 is MGHDK and CDR2 is SYGVNS.

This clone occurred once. The CDR3 protein is CASSLSVGSSGANVLTF. CDR3 coding DNA: TGTGCCAGCAGTTTATCGGTGGGCAGCTCTGGGGCCAACGTCCTGACTTTC. This chain connects TRBV27 to TRBJ2-6, with D uncertain. Germline CDR1 is MNHEY and CDR2 is SMNVEV (reference sequence). V lost 0 bases, J lost 0 bases, and 9 bases lay in between. The CDR3 consists of 17 residues.

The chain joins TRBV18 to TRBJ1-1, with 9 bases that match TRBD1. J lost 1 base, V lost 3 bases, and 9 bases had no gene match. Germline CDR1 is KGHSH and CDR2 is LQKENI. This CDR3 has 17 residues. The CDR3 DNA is TGTGCCAGCTCACCGCTTCCGGGACAGGGAACGAACACTGAAGCTTTCTTT. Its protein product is CASSPLPGQGTNTEAFF.

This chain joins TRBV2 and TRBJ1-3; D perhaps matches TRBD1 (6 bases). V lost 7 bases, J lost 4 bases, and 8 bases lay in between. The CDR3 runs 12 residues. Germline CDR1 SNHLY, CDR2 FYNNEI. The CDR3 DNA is TGTGCCAGCATACAGGGCGGAAACACCATATATTTT. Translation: CASIQGGNTIYF.

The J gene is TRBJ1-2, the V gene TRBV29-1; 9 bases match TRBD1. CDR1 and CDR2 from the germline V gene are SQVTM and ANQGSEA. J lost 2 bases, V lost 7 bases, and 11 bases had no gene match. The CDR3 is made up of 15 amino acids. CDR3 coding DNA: TGCAGCGCCCCGACAGGGGGGAGCCTAAACTATGGCTACACCTTC. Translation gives CSAPTGGSLNYGYTF.

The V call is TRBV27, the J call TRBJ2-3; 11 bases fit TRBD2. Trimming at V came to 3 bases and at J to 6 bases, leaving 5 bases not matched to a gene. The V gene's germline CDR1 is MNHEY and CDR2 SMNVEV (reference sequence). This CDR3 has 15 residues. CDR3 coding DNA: TGTGCCAGCAGTTTCCCTAGCGGGGGGAGCGATACGCAGTATTTT. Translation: CASSFPSGGSDTQYF.

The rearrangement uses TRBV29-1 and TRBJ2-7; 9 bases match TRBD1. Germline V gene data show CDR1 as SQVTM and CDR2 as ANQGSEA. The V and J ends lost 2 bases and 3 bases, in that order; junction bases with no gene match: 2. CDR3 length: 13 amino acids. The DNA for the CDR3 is TGCAGCGTTGAATTGGACAGGGGCTACGAGCAGTACTTC. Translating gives CSVELDRGYEQYF.

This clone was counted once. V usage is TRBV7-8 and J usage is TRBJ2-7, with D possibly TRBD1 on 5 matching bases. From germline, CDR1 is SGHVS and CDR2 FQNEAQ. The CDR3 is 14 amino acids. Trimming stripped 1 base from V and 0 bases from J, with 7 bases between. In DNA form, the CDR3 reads TGTGCCAGCAGCTTAGACAGGAGCTCCTACGAGCAGTACTTC. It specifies CASSLDRSSYEQYF.

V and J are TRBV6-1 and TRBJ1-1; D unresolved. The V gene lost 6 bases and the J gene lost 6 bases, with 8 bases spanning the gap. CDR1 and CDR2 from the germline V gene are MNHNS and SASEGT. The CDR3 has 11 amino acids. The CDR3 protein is CASRMTPEAFF. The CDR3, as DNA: TGTGCCAGCAGAATGACTCCTGAAGCTTTCTTT.

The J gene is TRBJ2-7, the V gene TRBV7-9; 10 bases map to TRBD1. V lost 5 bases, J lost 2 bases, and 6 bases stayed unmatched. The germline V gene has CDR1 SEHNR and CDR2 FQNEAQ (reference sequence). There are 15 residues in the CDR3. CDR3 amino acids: CASSQGTGDTYEQYF. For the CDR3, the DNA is TGTGCCAGCAGCCAGGGGACAGGGGATACCTACGAGCAGTACTTC.

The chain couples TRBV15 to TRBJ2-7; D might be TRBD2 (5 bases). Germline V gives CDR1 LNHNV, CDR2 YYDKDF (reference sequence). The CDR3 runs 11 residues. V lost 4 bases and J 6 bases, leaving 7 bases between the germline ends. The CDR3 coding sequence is TGTGCCACCAGCATCCGGGGCGAGCAGTACTTC. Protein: CATSIRGEQYF.

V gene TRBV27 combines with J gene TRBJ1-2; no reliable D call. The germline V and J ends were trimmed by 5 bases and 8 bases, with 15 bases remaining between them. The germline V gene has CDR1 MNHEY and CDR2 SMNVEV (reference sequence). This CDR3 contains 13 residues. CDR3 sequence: CASSPPGVPGYTF. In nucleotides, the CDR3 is TGTGCCAGCAGTCCCCCCGGGGTACCCGGCTACACCTTC.